Shown below are 10 T cell receptor beta chains from a single sample sequenced in a study of T cells after yellow fever vaccination. MiXCR, applied by TCRdb to the 5' RACE reads, yields one record per CDR3 protein. Of roughly 500,000 distinct CDR3 sequences in the sample, 15% to 20% were seen once. This material consisted of PBMCs, taken 15 days after the yellow fever booster vaccination. The receptors originated from a man aged 30 to 39 who received the YFV17D yellow fever vaccine.

This clonotype was recorded a few times. The chain recombines TRBV9 with TRBJ2-3, with TRBD2 matching over 10 bases. V shed 0 bases and J 3 bases; nucleotides not matched to a gene: 7. The CDR3 runs to 17 residues. Germline assignment: CDR1 SGDLS and CDR2 YYNGEE. The CDR3 reads CASSVGLAGAGTDTQYF. The CDR3 bases are TGTGCCAGCAGCGTAGGGCTAGCGGGAGCGGGAACAGATACGCAGTATTTT. Full variable domain (rest looked up from reference TRBV9 and TRBJ2-3): DSGVTQTPKHLITATGQRVTLRCSPRSGDLSVYWYQQSLDQGLQFLIQYYNGEERAKGNILERFSAQQFPDLHSELNLSSLELGDSALYFCASSVGLAGAGTDTQYFGPGTRLTVL.

A few counts support this clonotype. The J gene is TRBJ2-1, the V gene TRBV12-3 or TRBV12-4; 14 nucleotides align to TRBD2. V dropped 5 bases and J dropped 6; count of bases not matched to a gene: 6. CDR3 size: 16 residues. The CDR3 DNA reads TGTGCCAGCAGTCTGACTAGCGGGAGGGCCGGCAATGAGCAGTTCTTC. This codes for CASSLTSGRAGNEQFF.

The chain has TRBV12-3 or TRBV12-4 and TRBJ2-1, with TRBD2 matching over 14 bases. There are 14 residues in the CDR3. V dropped 7 bases and J dropped 6; count of bases not matched to a gene: 2. The chain's CDR3 is CASKGLAGGNEQFF. CDR3 sequence (DNA): TGTGCCAGCAAAGGACTAGCGGGAGGCAATGAGCAGTTCTTC.

This clonotype was seen more than once but under ten times. J is TRBJ2-7 and V is TRBV28; D is undetermined. Germline CDR1 is MDHEN and CDR2 is SYDVKM. The CDR3 sequence is 14 residues long. Trimming took 6 bases from V and 7 from J, leaving 19 bases between them. DNA for the CDR3: TGTGCCAGCAGAATCAGTAGGGCAACTTGGGAGCAGTACTTC. Translating gives CASRISRATWEQYF.

The V gene is TRBV4-3, the J gene TRBJ2-7; 10 nucleotides line up with TRBD1. CDR1 and CDR2 (germline): LGHNA, YSLEER. The CDR3 runs to 15 residues. V dropped 2 bases and J dropped 6; count of bases not matched to a gene: 7. The CDR3 sequence is CASSQTFGTGVEQYF. The CDR3 bases are TGCGCCAGCAGCCAAACATTCGGGACAGGGGTCGAGCAGTACTTC.

This chain links TRBV27 with TRBJ2-1, with 7 bases identical to TRBD2. CDR3 size: 14 residues. Losses at the gene ends were 3 bases for V and 10 bases for J; bases not matched to a gene: 9. The germline gives CDR1 MNHEY, CDR2 SMNVEV (reference sequence). CDR3 DNA: TGTGCCAGCAGTTTTGGGACTAAAGAGCTGGAGCAGTTCTTC. It translates to CASSFGTKELEQFF.

This clonotype was seen a few times. The chain employs TRBV27 and TRBJ2-7; D perhaps matches TRBD2 (5 bases). This CDR3 comprises 15 residues. From germline, CDR1 is MNHEY and CDR2 SMNVEV (reference sequence). V shed 0 bases and J shed 3 bases, with 12 bases lying between them. The CDR3 nucleotides read TGTGCCAGCAGTTTATCGGCGGGTCTCCACTACGAGCAGTACTTC. Protein product: CASSLSAGLHYEQYF.

Remarks on this clonotype: A junction end diverges from the germline sequence, so it may reflect a read error. The V call is TRBV20-1, the J call TRBJ2-3, with D maybe TRBD1 (7 bases). The germline gives CDR1 DFQATT, CDR2 SNEGSKA (reference sequence). There are 15 residues in the CDR3. In nucleotides, the CDR3 is TGCAGTGCTAGAGATTCAGGGGGGAGCACAAATACGCAGTATTTT. Its protein product is CSARDSGGSTNTQYF.

V usage is TRBV11-1 and J usage is TRBJ2-7, with 8 bases aligning to TRBD1. Germline CDR1 reads SGHAT; CDR2 reads FQDESV (reference sequence). The V segment lost 4 bases and the J segment 6 bases; nucleotides outside the gene matches: 20. This CDR3 has 18 amino acids. DNA for the CDR3: TGTGCCAGCAGCTCCTTGGGGGGCTTGGACAGGGAGGTTGGCGAGCAGTACTTC. Residues: CASSSLGGLDREVGEQYF.

This clonotype was found a few times. The chain is built from TRBV20-1 and TRBJ2-3; a possible D gene is TRBD2 (5 bases). Germline-derived CDR1 and CDR2 are DFQATT and SNEGSKA (reference sequence). CDR3 length: 15 amino acids. V was shortened by 3 bases and J by 2 bases, with 15 bases between the two germline ends. In DNA form, the CDR3 reads TGCAGTGCTAGTAAACCAACGGACTCCACAGATACGCAGTATTTT. It yields the protein CSASKPTDSTDTQYF.